This entry features one T cell receptor beta chain sequence. What it binds is not known. V was pared by 0 bases and J by 9 bases, with 12 bases of the junction left unmatched. The germline V gene encodes CDR1 SGHRS and CDR2 YFSETQ. This CDR3 has 16 amino acids. The sample belongs to a study of shared clonotypes between healthy human individuals. Background on the study: The plates for each donor numbered three CD4 naive, three CD4 memory, two CD8 naive and one CD8 memory. The study, taken as a whole, reports: Larger estimated richness was generally seen in naive subsets than in memory subsets.

The split of CD4+ cells yielded CD45RA+ naive and CD45RA-negative memory subsets. Original data processing: Filtering differed, since immunoSEQ gave only junction sequences and no quality scores. Here immunoSEQ multiplex PCR was the method, and the copy in TCRdb shows in-frame clones only, minus some. D and trimming come from the DNA, and the V and J calls and clone size come from that table. The sample contains millions of clones, 85% to 95% of which appear only once. This chain connects TRBV5-1 to TRBJ2-1; 7 nucleotides align to TRBD2. Sequenced: naive CD4+ T cells sorted from blood. Subset denoted: CD45RA+ positively selected. This TCR derives from a man younger than 35 in good health. The CDR3 DNA reads as TGCGCCAGCAGCTTGGCCATTGCGGGGGAGGGCGGTGAGCAGTTCTTC. It encodes CASSLAIAGEGGEQFF.